The source of this T cell receptor beta chain is a study of T-cell memory formation after mild COVID-19 (dated by TCRdb to about 2021). Study-wide context: Most TCR sequence clusters were specific to one of the two donors. T-cell clones expanding and contracting after mild COVID-19 in two donors were tracked by longitudinal TCRalpha and TCRbeta repertoire sequencing. Two young, previously healthy adult volunteers made up the cohort, one male and one female.

Sequencing relied on an Illumina NovaSeq 6000. TCRalpha and TCRbeta cDNA libraries were built by 5'RACE with constant-segment primers, adding sample barcodes and unique molecular identifiers. Trizol reagent was used to extract RNA from every sample. The libraries were amplified in two PCR steps, and the second step added a second sample barcode and Illumina TruSeq adapters. Libraries were sequenced on an Illumina NovaSeq with 2 x 150 bp paired-end reads. The authors' pipeline ran thus. Reads were demultiplexed and collapsed into UMI-guided consensus sequences with migec v1.2.7. Using mixcr v2.1.11, UMI consensuses were aligned to TRA and TRB V and J templates and then assembled into clonotypes. A clonotype was counted as expanded or contracted only when both edgeR and NoisET called the clonotype significant, with the noise models trained on biological replicates. For edgeR calls, a false discovery rate-adjusted p below 0.01 and a log2 fold-change threshold of 1 were applied. PCA with hierarchical clustering of max-normalized trajectories of the 1000 most abundant clonotypes was used as exploratory dynamics analysis. Each responding clone was given a CD4 or CD8 phenotype based on the CD4+ and CD8+ repertoires, which had been sequenced separately. The public sequencing data were trimmed at Q25 with fastp and processed into clonotypes with MiXCR by TCRdb, which kept only in-frame beta chains. Each entry is one CDR3 protein sequence, shown with its most common DNA and genes. In this record, the V and J calls reflect TCRdb's handling and not the investigators' own analysis. The sample includes more than 400,000 distinct CDR3 sequences, with roughly 20% observed a single time. Approximately 13% of the sample belongs to the ten largest clones.

Ficoll-Paque density gradient centrifugation was the method used to isolate PBMCs. V was cut back by 4 bases and J by 5 bases, leaving a gap of 18 bases between them. CDR1 and CDR2 are read off the germline V gene (reference sequence) as SGHKS and YYEKEE. Spanning cysteine to phenylalanine, the CDR3 consists of 16 amino acids. Only the CDR3 part of the read is kept: 48 bases, read in frame from the first base. This clonotype has just a few counts. No antigen is known for it. No per-base quality is available; no much larger clone lies one base away. Broad study findings and their caveats: Only a couple of mild cases were covered by the study, and larger cohorts that include severe cases with pre-infection samples were considered necessary. Clones that contracted from day 15 to 85 showed balanced CD4/CD8 phenotypes, whereas a second wave of clones that expanded from day 15 to 37 leaned towards CD4+. The detection of some responding clones in pre-infection memory suggests that pre-existing cross-reactive memory T cells joined the SARS-CoV-2 response. Contracting CD4+ clones turned up mainly in the CM and EM memory subsets, whereas EMRA was where CD8+ clones were enriched. Whether the second-wave clones peaking on day 37 were SARS-CoV-2 specific was not confirmed.

The sequencing sample was made of PBMCs or a T cell subset sorted from them (not recorded which). The chain is encoded by TRBV5-5 joined to TRBJ1-4, with the D gene uncertain. This receptor was obtained from an adult woman who had mild COVID-19 (a few samples of this study predate the infection). The sample titles of this study are shuffled in the database, so cell type and time point are left out; the donor was told from shared clones. The DNA reads as follows: TGTGCCAGCAGCCTAACCGGTACCGGTCTCAATGAAAAACTGTTTTTT. This sequence encodes CASSLTGTGLNEKLFF.